Presented here are 24 T cell receptor beta chains from one specimen sequenced in a study of regulatory T cells in long-lasting Graves disease. Time point here: persistent/refractory GD, antithyroid drugs over 5 years with positive TRAb. TCR sequences were obtained from RNA taken from PBMCs. In building TCR beta libraries, iRepertoire HTBI primers were used together with Arm-PCR of CDR3 regions. A single record per CDR3 protein comes from TCRdb applying MiXCR to the multiplex PCR reads. Of about 470,000 distinct CDR3 sequences listed, approximately 21% are singletons. Sequenced here: peripheral blood mononuclear cells (PBMCs), sampled when the disease was refractory, from a patient treated with antithyroid drugs. These receptors originate from a female donor with Graves disease.

This clonotype appeared many times. The chain's CDR3 is CASSPIFYEQYF. In DNA, the CDR3 is TGTGCCAGCAGCCCTATCTTCTACGAGCAGTACTTC. The chain is built from TRBV7-8 and TRBJ2-7; D is unclear. V was trimmed by 5 bases and J by 3 bases, leaving 8 bases between them. This CDR3 is built from 12 residues. The V gene's germline CDR1 is SGHVS and CDR2 FQNEAQ.

Here the CDR3 reads CAWGRVNTEAFF. The CDR3 region has the DNA TGTGCCTGGGGAAGGGTGAACACTGAAGCTTTCTTT. The chain recombines TRBV30 with TRBJ1-1, with D unclear. The CDR3 runs to 12 residues. The V end lost 5 bases, the J end lost 0 bases, and 7 bases lay between the germline ends. CDR1 and CDR2 (germline): GTSNPN, SVGIG (reference sequence).

V usage is TRBV7-6 and J usage is TRBJ2-7, with TRBD2 matching 8 bases. The CDR3 runs to 15 residues. V lost 1 base and J lost 3; bases outside the gene matches: 5. In germline, CDR1 is SGHVS, CDR2 FNYEAQ. The CDR3 loop is CASSLDGTRGYEQYF. In DNA form, the CDR3 reads TGTGCCAGCAGCTTAGACGGGACTAGGGGCTACGAGCAGTACTTC. The full variable domain, with the rest looked up from reference TRBV7-6 and TRBJ2-7, is GAGVSQSPRYKVTKRGQDVALRCDPISGHVSLYWYRQALGQGPEFLTYFNYEAQQDKSGLPNDRFSAERPEGSISTLTIQRTEQRDSAMYRCASSLDGTRGYEQYFGPGTRLTVT.

This clonotype has a count of ten or more. The V and J genes are TRBV11-3 and TRBJ2-5, with 9 nucleotides matching TRBD1. V lost 5 bases and J lost 0; bases outside the gene matches: 7. The CDR3 extends over 16 amino acids. Germline-derived CDR1 and CDR2 are SGHNT and YENEEA. The chain's CDR3 is CASSPRGTGNQETQYF. DNA of the CDR3: TGTGCCAGCAGCCCACGTGGGACAGGGAACCAAGAGACCCAGTACTTC.

This clonotype was detected only a few times. The rearrangement links TRBV19 to TRBJ1-1; the D is unclear. This CDR3 region has 12 residues. V gave up 5 bases and J gave up 1 base, with 5 bases separating them. The germline V gene encodes CDR1 LNHDA and CDR2 SQIVND (reference sequence). The CDR3 nucleotides are TGTGCCAGTAGTTGGCGGAACACTGAAGCTTTCTTT. Its translation is CASSWRNTEAFF.

The chain combines TRBV9 with TRBJ1-2, with D hard to call. Germline assignment: CDR1 SGDLS and CDR2 YYNGEE. Trimming pared 2 bases from V and 8 bases from J, leaving 16 bases between. The CDR3 covers 14 residues. CDR3 sequence: CASSVTPREGGYTF. In nucleotides, the CDR3 is TGTGCCAGCAGCGTTACCCCGAGGGAGGGCGGCTACACCTTC.

This clonotype was seen repeatedly, ten times or more. The genes are TRBV7-8 and TRBJ1-2, with D tentatively TRBD1 (5 bases). Trimming removed 1 base at V and 8 bases at J, with 11 bases between. CDR1 is SGHVS and CDR2 is FQNEAQ in the germline V gene. CDR3 length: 13 residues. The DNA of the CDR3 is TGTGCCAGCAGCTTAGTGGGGGTGACCGGCTACACCTTC. Encoded protein: CASSLVGVTGYTF.

This clonotype was observed a handful of times. The V call is TRBV20-1, the J call TRBJ2-2; 10 bases are shared with TRBD2. The V gene end was trimmed by 6 bases and the J gene end by 5 bases; junction bases not matched to a gene: 3. The CDR3 spans 13 residues. The germline gives CDR1 DFQATT, CDR2 SNEGSKA (reference sequence). The CDR3 DNA reads as TGCAGTGCCCTAGCGGGAGAAACCGGGGAGCTGTTTTTT. Translation: CSALAGETGELFF.

The rearrangement uses TRBV18 and TRBJ1-5; D uncertain. V was pared by 4 bases and J by 2 bases, with 12 bases between. CDR3 length: 15 amino acids. Germline values: CDR1 KGHSH, CDR2 LQKENI. Written as DNA, the CDR3 is TGTGCCAGCTCACGAAGGGATGTCGGCAATCAGCCCCAGCATTTT. This encodes CASSRRDVGNQPQHF. Looking up the rest from reference TRBV18 and TRBJ1-5 gives the full variable domain: NAGVMQNPRHLVRRRGQEARLRCSPMKGHSHVYWYRQLPEEGLKFMVYLQKENIIDESGMPKERFSAEFPKEGPSILRIQQVVRGDSAAYFCASSRRDVGNQPQHFGDGTRLSIL.

This clonotype has at least ten counts. The chain recombines TRBV20-1 with TRBJ1-1; D unresolved. Germline assignment: CDR1 DFQATT and CDR2 SNEGSKA (reference sequence). The V gene lost 6 bases and the J gene lost 0 bases, with 11 bases spanning the gap. This CDR3 is 13 amino acids long. The CDR3 DNA sequence: TGCAGTGCCCCCGGGCAGTTGAACACTGAAGCTTTCTTT. It is translated as CSAPGQLNTEAFF.

The V call is TRBV20-1, the J call TRBJ2-5; D perhaps matches TRBD1 (6 bases). Germline assignment: CDR1 DFQATT and CDR2 SNEGSKA (reference sequence). This CDR3 spans 13 amino acids. Trimming left V 3 bases short and J 2 bases short, with 10 bases between. The CDR3 reads CSARHGQQETQYF. The CDR3 nucleotides read TGCAGTGCTAGGCACGGACAGCAAGAGACCCAGTACTTC.

V gene TRBV5-1 combines with J gene TRBJ2-2; 7 bases agree with TRBD2. Germline V gives CDR1 SGHRS, CDR2 YFSETQ. The V gene end was trimmed by 0 bases and the J gene end by 5 bases; junction bases not matched to a gene: 7. The CDR3 extends over 16 amino acids. The CDR3 sequence: CASSLVAGDKTGELFF. The CDR3 region has the DNA TGCGCCAGCAGCTTGGTGGCGGGAGATAAAACCGGGGAGCTGTTTTTT.

This clonotype was recorded many times. The rearrangement links TRBV11-3 to TRBJ1-1, with 7 bases identical to TRBD1. V lost 5 bases and J lost 4; bases outside the gene matches: 4. Germline assignment: CDR1 SGHNT and CDR2 YENEEA. This CDR3 has 13 residues. DNA of the CDR3: TGTGCCAGCAGCCTGGGACAGCTCACTGAAGCTTTCTTT. Amino acid sequence: CASSLGQLTEAFF.

With respect to this clonotype: A read error may account for a junction end that differs from germline. The J gene is TRBJ2-5, the V gene TRBV7-9; no definite D call. Germline CDR1 SEHNR, CDR2 FQNEAQ (reference sequence). This CDR3 comprises 12 residues. CDR3 nucleotide sequence: TGTGCCAGCAGCTTCCTCCAAGAGACCCACTACTTC. Its protein product is CASSFLQETHYF.

This clonotype has only a few counts. The CDR3 DNA reads as TGCAGCGTTGGCCAGGCGAACTATGGCTACACCTTC. Its protein product is CSVGQANYGYTF. The chain is built from TRBV29-1 and TRBJ1-2; D not certain. Germline-derived CDR1 and CDR2 are SQVTM and ANQGSEA. V dropped 4 bases and J dropped 2 bases, with 8 bases sitting between them. This CDR3 is built from 12 residues. Together with reference TRBV29-1 and TRBJ1-2, the CDR3 gives the full variable domain: SAVISQKPSRDICQRGTSLTIQCQVDSQVTMMFWYRQQPGQSLTLIATANQGSEATYESGFVIDKFPISRPNLTFSTLTVSNMSPEDSSIYLCSVGQANYGYTFGSGTRLTVV.

The V call is TRBV4-1, the J call TRBJ1-4; D not resolved. V was clipped by 1 base and J by 7 bases, with 13 bases between them. The CDR3 contains 15 residues. Looked up from germline, CDR1 is MGHRA and CDR2 is YSYEKL. Here the CDR3 DNA reads TGCGCCAGCAGCCAAGTTATCCCTTTGAGTGAAAAACTGTTTTTT. This codes for CASSQVIPLSEKLFF.

The rearrangement joins TRBV19 to TRBJ1-2, with TRBD1 matching 7 bases. V shed 5 bases and J 4 bases; nucleotides not matched to a gene: 13. Germline CDR1 is LNHDA and CDR2 is SQIVND (reference sequence). The CDR3 sequence is 16 residues long. The DNA of the CDR3 is TGTGCCAGTAGTGCAAAAGGGGGACAGAAGATCTATGGCTACACCTTC. It codes for CASSAKGGQKIYGYTF.

This clonotype appeared a single time. A much larger clone sits a single nucleotide away, making a read error possible. V usage is TRBV7-2 and J usage is TRBJ2-7, with 8 bases fitting TRBD2. Trimming took 2 bases from V and 7 from J; bases not matched to a gene: 7. CDR1 and CDR2 from the germline V gene are SGHTA and FQGNSA. This CDR3 is 14 amino acids long. The CDR3 sequence: CASSLFSAGVEQYF. The CDR3 region has the DNA TGTGCCAGCAGCTTATTTTCAGCGGGAGTAGAGCAGTACTTC.

The rearrangement links TRBV28 to TRBJ2-2, with unresolved D. V was pared by 3 bases and J by 3 bases, with 8 bases between. In germline, CDR1 is MDHEN, CDR2 SYDVKM. The CDR3 totals 14 residues. CDR3: CASSFGTHTGELFF. CDR3 nucleotides: TGTGCCAGCAGTTTCGGTACACACACCGGGGAGCTGTTTTTT.

This clonotype was counted a few times. CDR3 bases: TGTGCCAGCAGTATGGACCGGGACTACACAGATACGCAGTATTTT. Encoded protein: CASSMDRDYTDTQYF. The rearrangement uses TRBV28 and TRBJ2-3; 7 bases are shared with TRBD2. The CDR3 consists of 15 residues. Trimming at V came to 5 bases and at J to 2 bases, leaving 7 bases not matched to a gene. Germline V gene data show CDR1 as MDHEN and CDR2 as SYDVKM.

This clonotype has a count of ten or more. The gene calls are TRBV24-1 and TRBJ2-1; D unclear. CDR1 and CDR2 (germline): KGHDR, SFDVKD. This CDR3 spans 15 amino acids. The V end was cut by 4 bases, the J end by 3 bases, with 12 bases between. The CDR3 bases are TGTGCCACCAGTGACGTAGATCAAGACTACAATGAGCAGTTCTTC. Translation: CATSDVDQDYNEQFF.

The sample holds many counts of this clonotype. This sequence joins TRBV6-5 and TRBJ1-1; D may be TRBD1 (5 bases). Trimming removed 0 bases at V and 6 bases at J, with 14 bases between. This CDR3 is built from 15 residues. Germline V gene data show CDR1 as MNHEY and CDR2 as SVGAGI. CDR3 in DNA: TGTGCCAGCAGTTACTCGTCCGGGGCCGTTGCTGAAGCTTTCTTT. Amino acids: CASSYSSGAVAEAFF.

This chain links TRBV4-3 with TRBJ2-5, with D possibly TRBD1 on 6 matching bases. Germline V gene data show CDR1 as LGHNA and CDR2 as YSLEER. The CDR3 runs 17 residues. V gave up 1 base and J gave up 1 base, with 16 bases separating them. CDR3: CASSQVLSGTPQETQYF. The DNA of the CDR3 is TGCGCCAGCAGCCAAGTATTATCCGGGACACCCCAAGAGACCCAGTACTTC.

The CDR3 DNA is TGTGCCAGCAGCCGCGACAGGGGATCGGGCAATCAGCCCCAGCATTTT. Amino acid sequence: CASSRDRGSGNQPQHF. The chain couples TRBV6-2 or TRBV6-3 to TRBJ1-5, with 8 bases matching TRBD1. V lost 6 bases, J lost 2 bases, and 9 bases stayed unmatched. In germline, CDR1 is MNHEY, CDR2 SVGEGT. CDR3 length: 16 amino acids.